What follows describes a single T cell receptor (beta chain). Its matching antigen is unknown. The data were produced by immunoSEQ multiplex PCR, yet TCRdb's version contains in-frame clones alone and is incomplete. This table has about 88,000 clones, 94% appearing once. The data originate from a study of graft-versus-host responses after intestinal transplantation. The V gene's germline CDR1 is MNHNY and CDR2 SVGAGI (reference sequence). This CDR3 has 14 amino acids. V lost 6 bases, J lost 6 bases, and 15 bases lay in between. The V call is TRBV6-6, the J call TRBJ1-5, with no clear D. The receptor was isolated from a human donor who was the organ donor for an intestinal transplant. The source was unstimulated CD4+ T cells sorted from spleen or lymph node cells, collected before transplant. The DNA for the CDR3 is TGTGCCAGCAGACCCACGGGTGAGTTTCAGCCCCAGCATTTT. Its translation: CASRPTGEFQPQHF.